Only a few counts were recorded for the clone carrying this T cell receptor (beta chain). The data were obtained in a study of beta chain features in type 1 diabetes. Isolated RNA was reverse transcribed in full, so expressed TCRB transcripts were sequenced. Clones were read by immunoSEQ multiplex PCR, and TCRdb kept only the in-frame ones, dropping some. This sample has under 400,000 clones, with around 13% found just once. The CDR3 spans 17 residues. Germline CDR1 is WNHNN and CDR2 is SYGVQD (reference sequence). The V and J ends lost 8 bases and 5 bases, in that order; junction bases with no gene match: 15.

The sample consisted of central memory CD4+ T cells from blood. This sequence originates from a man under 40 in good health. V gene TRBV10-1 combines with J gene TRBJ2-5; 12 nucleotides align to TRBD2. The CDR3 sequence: CASLPPLSGTSGETQYF. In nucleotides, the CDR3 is TGCGCCAGCCTACCTCCTTTATCCGGGACTAGCGGGGAGACCCAGTACTTC.